This T cell receptor (beta chain) was sequenced for a study of early T cells in non-severe SARS-CoV-2 infection. Study-level background: Sequencing was performed on bulk RNA from unsorted whole blood, leaving chains unpaired. Whole-study findings and limits: Anti-spike CD8 responses were favored by VDJdb matching, which missed private and CD4 specificities.

With regard to this clonotype: Its cognate antigen is unknown.

CDR3 length: 15 amino acids. Germline CDR1 and CDR2: SGHDT and YYEEEE. The V gene end was trimmed by 1 base and the J gene end by 4 bases; junction bases not matched to a gene: 7. Individual cDNA molecules carried attached unique molecular identifiers. TCRdb re-called the 5' RACE reads with MiXCR, one entry per CDR3 protein. This sample has 35,000 to 50,000 distinct CDR3 sequences, with 23% found just once. Source: whole blood, taken at baseline. This TCR derives from an adult who was a healthcare worker with PCR-confirmed SARS-CoV-2 infection or an uninfected control (not recorded which). V gene TRBV5-6 combines with J gene TRBJ1-2; 7 bases fit TRBD1. Here the CDR3 DNA reads TGTGCCAGCAGCTTGTTAACAGGGGATTTCTATGGCTACACCTTC. Translation: CASSLLTGDFYGYTF.